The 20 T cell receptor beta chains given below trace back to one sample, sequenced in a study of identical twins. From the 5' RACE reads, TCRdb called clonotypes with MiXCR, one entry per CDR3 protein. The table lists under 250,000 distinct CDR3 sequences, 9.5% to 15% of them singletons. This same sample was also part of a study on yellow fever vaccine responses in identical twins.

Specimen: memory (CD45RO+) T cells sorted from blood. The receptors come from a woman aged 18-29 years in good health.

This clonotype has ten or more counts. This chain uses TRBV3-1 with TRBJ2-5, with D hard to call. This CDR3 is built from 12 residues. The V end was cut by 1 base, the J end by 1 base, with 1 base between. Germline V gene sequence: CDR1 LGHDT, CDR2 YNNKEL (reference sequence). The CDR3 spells CASSQGQETQYF. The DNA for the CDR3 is TGTGCCAGCAGCCAAGGCCAAGAGACCCAGTACTTC.

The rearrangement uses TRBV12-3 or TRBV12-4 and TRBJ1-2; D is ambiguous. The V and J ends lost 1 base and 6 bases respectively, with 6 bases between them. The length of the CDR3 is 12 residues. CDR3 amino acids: CASSLGSHGYTF. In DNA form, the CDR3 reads TGTGCCAGCAGTTTAGGAAGCCATGGCTACACCTTC.

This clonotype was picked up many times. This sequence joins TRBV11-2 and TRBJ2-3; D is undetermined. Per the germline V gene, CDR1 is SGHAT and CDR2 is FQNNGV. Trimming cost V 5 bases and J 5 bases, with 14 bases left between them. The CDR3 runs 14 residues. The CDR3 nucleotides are TGTGCCAGCAGCACCACCCGGACGATAGATACGCAGTATTTT. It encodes CASSTTRTIDTQYF.

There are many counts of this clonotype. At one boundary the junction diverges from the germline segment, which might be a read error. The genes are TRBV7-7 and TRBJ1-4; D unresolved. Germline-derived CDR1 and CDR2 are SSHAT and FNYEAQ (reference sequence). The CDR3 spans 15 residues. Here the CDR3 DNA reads TGTGCTAGCAGCTCCGACACCCCTCCTAATGAAAAACTGTTTTTT. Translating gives CASSSDTPPNEKLFF.

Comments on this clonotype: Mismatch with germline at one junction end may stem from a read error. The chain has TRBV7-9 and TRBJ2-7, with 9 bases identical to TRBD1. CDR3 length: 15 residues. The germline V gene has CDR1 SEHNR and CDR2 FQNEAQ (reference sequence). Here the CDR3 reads CASSPPNRDRDEQCF. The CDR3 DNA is TGTGCCAGCAGCCCGCCTAACCGGGACAGGGACGAGCAGTGCTTC.

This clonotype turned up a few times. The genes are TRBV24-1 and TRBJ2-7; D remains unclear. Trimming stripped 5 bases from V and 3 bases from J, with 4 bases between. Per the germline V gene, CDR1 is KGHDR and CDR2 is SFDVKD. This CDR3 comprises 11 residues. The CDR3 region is CATSAGYEQYF. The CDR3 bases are TGTGCCACCAGTGCGGGCTACGAGCAGTACTTC.

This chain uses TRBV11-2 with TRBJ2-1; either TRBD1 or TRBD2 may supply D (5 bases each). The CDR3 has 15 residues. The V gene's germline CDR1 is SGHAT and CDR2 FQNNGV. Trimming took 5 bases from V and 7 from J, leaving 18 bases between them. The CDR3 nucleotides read TGTGCCAGCAGCCTTGGCGCAGGGAGTAGGAATGAGCAGTTCTTC. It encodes CASSLGAGSRNEQFF.

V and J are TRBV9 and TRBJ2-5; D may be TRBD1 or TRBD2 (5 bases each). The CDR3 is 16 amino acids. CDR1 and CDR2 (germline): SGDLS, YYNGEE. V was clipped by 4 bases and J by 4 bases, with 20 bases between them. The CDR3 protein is CASSPADTGIGETQYF. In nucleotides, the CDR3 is TGTGCCAGCAGCCCGGCGGACACCGGGATCGGAGAGACCCAGTACTTC.

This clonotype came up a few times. CDR3 amino acids: CASRTEGESGANVLTF. The CDR3 bases are TGTGCCAGCAGGACCGAAGGGGAAAGTGGGGCCAACGTCCTGACTTTC. The chain joins TRBV28 to TRBJ2-6; maybe TRBD1 (5 bases). Trimming stripped 6 bases from V and 3 bases from J, with 15 bases between. Germline values: CDR1 MDHEN, CDR2 SYDVKM. This CDR3 spans 16 amino acids.

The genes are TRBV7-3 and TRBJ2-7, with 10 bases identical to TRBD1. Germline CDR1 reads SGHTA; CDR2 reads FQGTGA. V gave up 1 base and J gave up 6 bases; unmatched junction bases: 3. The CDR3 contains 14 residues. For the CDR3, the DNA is TGTGCCAGCAGCTTAAAGGGACAGGGGAGCGAGCAGTACTTC. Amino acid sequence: CASSLKGQGSEQYF. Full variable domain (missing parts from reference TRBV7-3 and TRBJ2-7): GAGVSQTPSNKVTEKGKYVELRCDPISGHTALYWYRQSLGQGPEFLIYFQGTGAADDSGLPNDRFFAVRPEGSVSTLKIQRTERGDSAVYLCASSLKGQGSEQYFGPGTRLTVT.

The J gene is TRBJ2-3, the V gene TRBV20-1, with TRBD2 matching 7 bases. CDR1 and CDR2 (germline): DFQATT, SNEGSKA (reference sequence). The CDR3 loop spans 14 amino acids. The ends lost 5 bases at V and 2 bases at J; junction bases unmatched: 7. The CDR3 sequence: CSAPPSGYTDTQYF. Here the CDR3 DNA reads TGCAGTGCTCCCCCTAGCGGATACACAGATACGCAGTATTTT.

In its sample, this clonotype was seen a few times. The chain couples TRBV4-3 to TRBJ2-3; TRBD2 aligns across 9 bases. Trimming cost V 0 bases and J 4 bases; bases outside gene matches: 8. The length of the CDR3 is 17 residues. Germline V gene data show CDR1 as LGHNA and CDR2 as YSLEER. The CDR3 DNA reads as TGCGCCAGCAGCCAAGACTTAGCGGGAGTACGGGCAGATACGCAGTATTTT. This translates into CASSQDLAGVRADTQYF.

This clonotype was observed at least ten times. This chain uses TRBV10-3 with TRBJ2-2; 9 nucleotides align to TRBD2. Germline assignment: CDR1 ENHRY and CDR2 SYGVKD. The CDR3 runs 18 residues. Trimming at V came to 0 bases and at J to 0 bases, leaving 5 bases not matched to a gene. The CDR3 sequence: CAISESGAGGPNTGELFF. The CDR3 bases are TGTGCCATCAGTGAGTCCGGGGCGGGAGGGCCGAACACCGGGGAGCTGTTTTTT.

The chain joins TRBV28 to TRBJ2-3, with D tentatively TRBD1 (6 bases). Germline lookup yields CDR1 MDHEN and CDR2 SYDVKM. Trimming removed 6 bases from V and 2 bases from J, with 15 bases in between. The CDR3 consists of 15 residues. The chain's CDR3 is CASSSTGSHTDTQYF. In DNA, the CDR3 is TGTGCCAGCAGCTCCACAGGGAGCCACACAGATACGCAGTATTTT. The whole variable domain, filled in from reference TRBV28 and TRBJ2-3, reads DVKVTQSSRYLVKRTGEKVFLECVQDMDHENMFWYRQDPGLGLRLIYFSYDVKMKEKGDIPEGYSVSREKKERFSLILESASTNQTSMYLCASSSTGSHTDTQYFGPGTRLTVL.

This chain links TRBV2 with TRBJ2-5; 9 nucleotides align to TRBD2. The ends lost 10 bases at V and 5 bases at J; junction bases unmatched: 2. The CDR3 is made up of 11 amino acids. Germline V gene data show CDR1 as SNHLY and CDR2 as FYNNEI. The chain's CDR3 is CATAGGETQYF. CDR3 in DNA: TGTGCCACTGCGGGGGGGGAGACCCAGTACTTC.

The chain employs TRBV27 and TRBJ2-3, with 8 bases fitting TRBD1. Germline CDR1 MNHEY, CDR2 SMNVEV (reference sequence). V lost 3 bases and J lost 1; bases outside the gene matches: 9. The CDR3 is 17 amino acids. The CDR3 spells CASSFEGRGLGTDTQYF. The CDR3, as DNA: TGTGCCAGCAGTTTCGAAGGCAGGGGGCTAGGCACAGATACGCAGTATTTT.

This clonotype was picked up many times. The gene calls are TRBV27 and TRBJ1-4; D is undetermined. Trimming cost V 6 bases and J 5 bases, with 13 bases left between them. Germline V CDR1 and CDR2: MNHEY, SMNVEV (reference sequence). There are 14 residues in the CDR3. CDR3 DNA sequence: TGTGCCAGCAGGCCCCACAACACCAATGAAAAACTGTTTTTT. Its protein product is CASRPHNTNEKLFF. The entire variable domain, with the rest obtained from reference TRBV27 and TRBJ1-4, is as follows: EAQVTQNPRYLITVTGKKLTVTCSQNMNHEYMSWYRQDPGLGLRQIYYSMNVEVTDKGDVPEGYKVSRKEKRNFPLILESPSPNQTSLYFCASRPHNTNEKLFFGSGTQLSVL.

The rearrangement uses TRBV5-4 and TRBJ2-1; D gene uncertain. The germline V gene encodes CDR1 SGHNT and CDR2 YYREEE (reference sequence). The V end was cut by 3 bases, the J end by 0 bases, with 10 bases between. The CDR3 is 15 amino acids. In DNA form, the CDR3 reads TGTGCCAGCAGCTCACCCTTGGTCTCCTACAATGAGCAGTTCTTC. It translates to CASSSPLVSYNEQFF.

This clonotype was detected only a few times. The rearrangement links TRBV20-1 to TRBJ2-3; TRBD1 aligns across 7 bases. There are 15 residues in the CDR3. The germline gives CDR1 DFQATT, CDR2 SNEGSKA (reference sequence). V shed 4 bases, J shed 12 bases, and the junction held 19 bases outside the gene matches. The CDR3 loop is CSATSRGTGVDFQYF. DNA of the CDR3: TGCAGTGCTACCTCTCGGGGAACAGGGGTAGATTTTCAGTATTTT.

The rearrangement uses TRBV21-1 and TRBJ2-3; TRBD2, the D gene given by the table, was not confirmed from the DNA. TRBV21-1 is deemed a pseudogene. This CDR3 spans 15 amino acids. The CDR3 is CAIMFAGFCTDTQYF. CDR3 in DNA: TGTGCCATCATGTTTGCGGGTTTTTGCACAGATACGCAGTATTTT.